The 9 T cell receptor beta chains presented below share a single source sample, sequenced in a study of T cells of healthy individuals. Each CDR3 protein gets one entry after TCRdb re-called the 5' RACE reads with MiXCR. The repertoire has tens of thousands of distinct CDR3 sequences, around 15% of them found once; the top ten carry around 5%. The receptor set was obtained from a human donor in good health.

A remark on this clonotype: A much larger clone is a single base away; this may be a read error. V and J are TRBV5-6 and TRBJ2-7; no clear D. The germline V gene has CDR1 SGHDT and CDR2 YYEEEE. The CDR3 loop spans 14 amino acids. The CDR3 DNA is TGTGCCAGCAGCTTGGGTGACGGCCGCTACGAGCGGTACTTC. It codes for CASSLGDGRYERYF.

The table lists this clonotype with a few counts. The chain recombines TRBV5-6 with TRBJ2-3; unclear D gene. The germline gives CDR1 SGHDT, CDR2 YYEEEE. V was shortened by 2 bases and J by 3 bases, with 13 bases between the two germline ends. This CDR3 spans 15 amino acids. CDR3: CASSFIALGTDTQYF. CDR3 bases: TGTGCCAGCAGCTTTATAGCCCTCGGTACAGATACGCAGTATTTT.

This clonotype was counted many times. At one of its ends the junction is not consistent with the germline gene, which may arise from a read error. CDR3 protein: CTSSVRGASYNEQFF. In DNA form, the CDR3 reads TGCACCAGCAGCGTACGGGGGGCCTCCTACAATGAGCAGTTCTTC. The rearrangement uses TRBV27 and TRBJ2-1; tentatively, D is TRBD2 (7 bases). The CDR3 loop spans 15 amino acids. The germline CDR1 and CDR2 sequences are MNHEY and SMNVEV (reference sequence).

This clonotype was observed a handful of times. CDR3 coding DNA: TGCGCCAGCAGCTTCGAGGGTTCTGTCTATGGCTACACCTTC. It translates to CASSFEGSVYGYTF. The genes are TRBV5-1 and TRBJ1-2, with D uncertain. Germline assignment: CDR1 SGHRS and CDR2 YFSETQ. V gave up 2 bases and J gave up 4 bases, with 12 bases separating them. The CDR3 extends over 14 amino acids.

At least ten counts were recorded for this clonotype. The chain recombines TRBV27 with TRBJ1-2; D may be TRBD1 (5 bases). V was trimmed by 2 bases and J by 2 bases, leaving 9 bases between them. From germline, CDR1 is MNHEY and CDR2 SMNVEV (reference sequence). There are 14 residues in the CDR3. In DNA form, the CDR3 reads TGTGCCAGCAGTTTAGGCAGGGAGAACTATGGCTACACCTTC. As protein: CASSLGRENYGYTF.

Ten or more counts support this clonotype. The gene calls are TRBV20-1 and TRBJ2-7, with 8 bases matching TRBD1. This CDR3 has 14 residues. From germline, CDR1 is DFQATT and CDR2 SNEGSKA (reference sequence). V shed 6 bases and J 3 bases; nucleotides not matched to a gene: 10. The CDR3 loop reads CSAIYRDRFYEQYF. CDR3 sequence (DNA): TGCAGTGCCATATACCGGGACAGGTTCTACGAGCAGTACTTC.

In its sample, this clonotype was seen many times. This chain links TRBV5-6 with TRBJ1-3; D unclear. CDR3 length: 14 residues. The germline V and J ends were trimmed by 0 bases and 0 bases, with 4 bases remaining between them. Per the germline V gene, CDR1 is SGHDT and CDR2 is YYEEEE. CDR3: CASSLVSSGNTIYF. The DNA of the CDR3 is TGTGCCAGCAGCTTGGTCTCCTCTGGAAACACCATATATTTT.

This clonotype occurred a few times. The CDR3 spells CANSHLWGGLGTEAFF. DNA for the CDR3: TGCGCCAACAGCCACTTGTGGGGGGGATTGGGCACTGAAGCTTTCTTT. This rearrangement joins TRBV23-1 to TRBJ1-1; the D gene is possibly TRBD1 (5 bases). TRBV23-1 is identified as an open reading frame with a role that is uncertain. CDR3 size: 16 residues. V shed 10 bases and J shed 4 bases, with 25 bases lying between them.

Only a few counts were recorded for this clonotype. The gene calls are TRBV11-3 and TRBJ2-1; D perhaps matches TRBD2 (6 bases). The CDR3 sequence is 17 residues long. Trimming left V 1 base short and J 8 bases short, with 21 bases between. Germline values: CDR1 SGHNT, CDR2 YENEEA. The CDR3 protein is CASSLVSAGSTLDEQFF. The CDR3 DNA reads TGTGCCAGCAGCTTAGTGAGCGCGGGATCTACTTTGGATGAGCAGTTCTTC.